These 18 T cell receptor beta chains share one sample of origin, sequenced in a study of cytomegalovirus exposure and HLA in healthy donors. Clones were read by immunoSEQ multiplex PCR, and TCRdb kept only the in-frame ones, dropping some. The data show some 290,000 clones, 88% seen once. The sequencing sample was made of PBMCs. The receptors were gathered from a man younger than 40 in good health and CMV-seronegative.

V gene TRBV18 combines with J gene TRBJ2-4; possibly TRBD2 for D (5 bases). CDR1 KGHSH and CDR2 LQKENI come from the germline V gene. There are 13 residues in the CDR3. Deletions cut 3 bases from V and 9 bases from J, with 12 bases between. As DNA, the CDR3 is TGTGCCAGCTCACCCCCGCTCGGAGGCATTCAGTACTTC. This sequence encodes CASSPPLGGIQYF.

The chain uses TRBV27 and TRBJ2-5; D not certain. This CDR3 is 15 amino acids long. V gave up 4 bases and J gave up 5 bases, with 17 bases separating them. The germline gives CDR1 MNHEY, CDR2 SMNVEV (reference sequence). CDR3 nucleotides: TGTGCCAGCAGTTGGTTCGTTGGTCCACAGGAGACCCAGTACTTC. Translating gives CASSWFVGPQETQYF.

This clone was picked up a small number of times. It is unclear where the CDR3 begins or ends on the DNA, so no DNA is shown, and the CDR3 is as TCRdb lists it. The chain joins TRBV21-1 to TRBJ2-2; whether TRBD1, the table's D call, matches the DNA was not checked. TRBV21-1 is shown as a pseudogene. Ends included, the CDR3 has 16 residues. The CDR3 sequence is CASSKVGTGNTGELFF.

The chain combines TRBV6-5 with TRBJ1-1; 8 bases align to TRBD1. The CDR3 spans 14 residues. After removal of 2 bases from V and 7 bases from J, the junction contained 6 bases not matched to a gene. The V gene's germline CDR1 is MNHEY and CDR2 SVGAGI. The chain's CDR3 is CASSYDRGSDEAFF. CDR3 DNA sequence: TGTGCCAGCAGTTACGACAGGGGATCGGATGAAGCTTTCTTT.

The chain couples TRBV11-2 to TRBJ2-1; tentatively, D is TRBD2 (6 bases). CDR3 length: 16 amino acids. CDR1 SGHAT and CDR2 FQNNGV come from the germline V gene. Trimming pared 0 bases from V and 8 bases from J, leaving 17 bases between. The DNA for the CDR3 is TGTGCCAGCAGCTTAGAAGGGGTGCGGGGCCGCGATGAGCAGTTCTTC. Translated, it gives CASSLEGVRGRDEQFF.

This clone was observed a few times. The rearrangement uses TRBV18 and TRBJ2-1, with D possibly TRBD2 on 6 matching bases. V was trimmed by 3 bases and J by 7 bases, leaving 10 bases between them. The CDR3 is made up of 13 amino acids. In germline, CDR1 is KGHSH, CDR2 LQKENI. CDR3 amino acids: CASSPGGGNEQFF. The DNA for the CDR3 is TGTGCCAGCTCACCCGGGGGTGGAAATGAGCAGTTCTTC.

The chain recombines TRBV19 with TRBJ1-3, with D possibly TRBD1 on 6 matching bases. The germline CDR1 and CDR2 sequences are LNHDA and SQIVND (reference sequence). This CDR3 is 15 amino acids long. V gave up 7 bases and J gave up 0 bases, with 13 bases separating them. The CDR3 here is CASNPQGSSGNTIYF. The CDR3 DNA reads as TGTGCCAGTAATCCTCAGGGGAGCTCTGGAAACACCATATATTTT.

This rearrangement joins TRBV4-1 to TRBJ1-1; a weak D match, TRBD1 (6 bases). CDR3 length: 16 residues. Trimming pared 4 bases from V and 10 bases from J, leaving 25 bases between. Germline assignment: CDR1 MGHRA and CDR2 YSYEKL. CDR3 nucleotides: TGCGCCAGCAGCCCTGGCTCCGGCAGGGGCGCGAATGTAGCTTTCTTT. It specifies CASSPGSGRGANVAFF.

The chain recombines TRBV30 with TRBJ1-2, with TRBD1 matching over 7 bases. In germline, CDR1 is GTSNPN, CDR2 SVGIG (reference sequence). With 4 bases clipped from V and 7 bases from J, the junction kept 6 bases outside the gene matches. This CDR3 is 12 amino acids long. The CDR3 reads CAWIWTGGGYTF. DNA of the CDR3: TGTGCCTGGATCTGGACAGGCGGTGGCTACACCTTC.

The V call is TRBV27, the J call TRBJ2-3, with TRBD1 matching over 7 bases. The J segment lost 1 base and the V segment lost 4 bases, leaving 2 bases of the junction unmatched. Germline V lookup: CDR1 MNHEY, CDR2 SMNVEV (reference sequence). The CDR3 has 14 residues. Here the CDR3 reads CASSYTGGTDTQYF. The CDR3 DNA sequence: TGTGCCAGCAGTTATACAGGGGGCACAGATACGCAGTATTTT.

J is TRBJ1-1 and V is TRBV10-1, with D tentatively TRBD1 (6 bases). Germline V gene sequence: CDR1 WNHNN, CDR2 SYGVQD (reference sequence). Deletions cut 3 bases from V and 5 bases from J, with 10 bases between. The CDR3 has 13 residues. CDR3 sequence reads: CASSEQGLTEAFF. The CDR3 DNA sequence: TGCGCCAGCAGTGAACAGGGATTAACTGAAGCTTTCTTT.

The chain is built from TRBV18 and TRBJ1-6; no reliable D call. Germline V lookup: CDR1 KGHSH, CDR2 LQKENI. This CDR3 contains 17 residues. V was cut by 4 bases and J by 7 bases, with 20 bases left in between. Here the CDR3 DNA reads TGTGCCAGCTCACAATTTCCCATCGGGAGAAGCAATTCACCCCTCCACTTT. It specifies CASSQFPIGRSNSPLHF.

The chain has TRBV4-1 and TRBJ2-2; 14 bases map to TRBD2. Germline lookup yields CDR1 MGHRA and CDR2 YSYEKL. V shed 4 bases and J 1 base; nucleotides not matched to a gene: 5. The CDR3 totals 18 residues. CDR3 sequence reads: CASSPGLAGVRNTGELFF. Written as DNA, the CDR3 is TGCGCCAGCAGCCCGGGACTAGCGGGGGTGAGGAACACCGGGGAGCTGTTTTTT.

The chain couples TRBV7-9 to TRBJ2-7; perhaps TRBD2 as D (6 bases). V lost 0 bases, J lost 3 bases, and 18 bases lay in between. CDR1 is SEHNR and CDR2 is FQNEAQ in the germline V gene (reference sequence). The CDR3 consists of 17 residues. The CDR3 DNA is TGTGCCAGCAGCTTAGCCGGCGCGCGGGACGGTAACTACGAGCAGTACTTC. Amino acid sequence: CASSLAGARDGNYEQYF.

V gene TRBV18 combines with J gene TRBJ1-3, with D possibly being TRBD1 (5 bases). Germline-derived CDR1 and CDR2 are KGHSH and LQKENI. Trimming cost V 2 bases and J 0 bases, with 11 bases left between them. The CDR3 is 16 residues long. DNA for the CDR3: TGTGCCAGCTCACCAATCCTCGGGGGCTCTGGAAACACCATATATTTT. The encoded protein is CASSPILGGSGNTIYF.

V usage is TRBV4-3 and J usage is TRBJ1-3; TRBD1 might be the D (5 bases). Trimming took 1 base from V and 7 from J, leaving 11 bases between them. The germline V gene encodes CDR1 LGHNA and CDR2 YSLEER. The CDR3 sequence is 14 residues long. The CDR3, as DNA: TGCGCCAGCAGCCAAGCAGGGTCGAGCAACACCATATATTTT. Translating it yields CASSQAGSSNTIYF.

This rearrangement joins TRBV7-2 to TRBJ2-2; weak D call: TRBD2 (6 bases). Germline CDR1 is SGHTA and CDR2 is FQGNSA. Trimming pared 1 base from V and 2 bases from J, leaving 11 bases between. The CDR3 is 16 amino acids. The CDR3 is CASSLGGLPNTGELFF. For the CDR3, the DNA is TGTGCCAGCAGCTTAGGGGGACTTCCTAACACCGGGGAGCTGTTTTTT.

The chain has TRBV4-3 and TRBJ2-3, with 7 bases fitting TRBD2. Germline V lookup: CDR1 LGHNA, CDR2 YSLEER. The CDR3 is 16 residues long. V gave up 4 bases and J gave up 4 bases; unmatched junction bases: 11. The CDR3 region has the DNA TGCGCCAGCAGCCTAAGAGGGGCGGGGGTAGCAGATACGCAGTATTTT. Residues: CASSLRGAGVADTQYF.